The 22 T cell receptor beta chains listed next were all sequenced from one sample in a study of blood T cell repertoires in COVID-19. This table comes from immunoSEQ multiplex PCR, and its TCRdb copy is limited to in-frame clones, with some not included. The sample includes a few hundred thousand clones, 86% of them seen just once. The sample comprised peripheral blood. The origin of the receptors is a man aged 80 or over with acute or convalescent COVID-19.

This sequence joins TRBV6-5 and TRBJ2-1; 8 bases line up with TRBD1. The junction had 8 bases not matched to a gene; V was cut back by 10 bases and J by 0 bases. CDR3 size: 15 residues. Germline CDR1 is MNHEY and CDR2 is SVGAGI. CDR3 region: CAIRVTGGSYNEQFF. The CDR3 nucleotides read TGTGCCATTAGGGTTACAGGGGGCTCCTACAATGAGCAGTTCTTC.

This sequence joins TRBV4-1 and TRBJ1-1; D not certain. Trimming shortened V by 1 base and J by 2 bases, and 8 bases separated the two germline ends. Germline assignment: CDR1 MGHRA and CDR2 YSYEKL. The CDR3 extends over 14 amino acids. For the CDR3, the DNA is TGCGCCAGCAGCCAAGGGGAGGTTAACACTGAAGCTTTCTTT. This codes for CASSQGEVNTEAFF.

The chain recombines TRBV6-6 with TRBJ2-7; D not resolved. CDR3 length: 11 residues. V shed 5 bases and J shed 3 bases, with 5 bases lying between them. Per germline, CDR1 MNHNY and CDR2 SVGAGI (reference sequence). The CDR3 DNA reads as TGTGCCAGCAGTCGCAGCTACGAGCAGTACTTC. Its protein product is CASSRSYEQYF.

The chain links TRBV27 to TRBJ2-7; the match to TRBD1 covers 10 bases. The V and J ends lost 5 bases and 3 bases, in that order; junction bases with no gene match: 10. Germline values: CDR1 MNHEY, CDR2 SMNVEV (reference sequence). The length of the CDR3 is 16 residues. The CDR3 loop reads CASSGTTGGRRYEQYF. CDR3 bases: TGTGCCAGCAGTGGAACGACAGGGGGCCGTCGCTACGAGCAGTACTTC.

The V call is TRBV10-2, the J call TRBJ1-5, with a possible D match to TRBD1 (5 bases). The CDR3 has 15 residues. Germline V CDR1 and CDR2: WSHSY, SAAADI. V lost 3 bases and J 1 base, leaving 10 bases between the germline ends. CDR3 loop: CASSDRRASNQPQHF. The DNA for the CDR3 is TGCGCCAGCAGTGACCGCAGGGCCAGCAATCAGCCCCAGCATTTT.

This chain joins TRBV28 and TRBJ1-1, with TRBD1 matching 8 bases. The ends lost 2 bases at V and 6 bases at J; junction bases unmatched: 2. The CDR3 runs to 13 residues. Germline assignment: CDR1 MDHEN and CDR2 SYDVKM. CDR3 nucleotides: TGTGCCAGCAGTTTAGGGACAGGCTCTGAAGCTTTCTTT. Residues: CASSLGTGSEAFF.

V gene TRBV11-2 combines with J gene TRBJ1-1, with 10 bases identical to TRBD1. The CDR3 has 15 residues. Trimming removed 5 bases from V and 4 bases from J; junction bases left unmatched: 7. The germline V gene has CDR1 SGHAT and CDR2 FQNNGV. DNA for the CDR3: TGTGCCAGCAGCCCGAGGACAGGGGGTTTCACTGAAGCTTTCTTT. Protein: CASSPRTGGFTEAFF.

This chain links TRBV19 with TRBJ1-1; 7 bases map to TRBD1. CDR3 length: 15 residues. Germline CDR1 and CDR2: LNHDA and SQIVND (reference sequence). With V trimmed by 5 bases and J by 4 bases, 10 bases remained unmatched. The CDR3 loop is CASSYRANRGTEAFF. The DNA of the CDR3 is TGTGCCAGTAGTTACAGGGCCAACAGGGGCACTGAAGCTTTCTTT.

CDR3 DNA: TGTGCCAGCAGTGTCCGCGGAAATCAGCCCCAGCATTTT. Protein product: CASSVRGNQPQHF. The chain combines TRBV12-3 or TRBV12-4 with TRBJ1-5; D is uncertain. The CDR3 consists of 13 residues. V was trimmed by 5 bases and J by 4 bases, leaving 9 bases between them.

V gene TRBV28 combines with J gene TRBJ2-2; tentatively, D is TRBD1 (7 bases). The ends were cut back, 5 bases at V and 4 bases at J, with 8 bases in the middle. Germline assignment: CDR1 MDHEN and CDR2 SYDVKM. The CDR3 covers 13 residues. Here the CDR3 DNA reads TGTGCCAGCAGTCAGGGGGGCACCGGGGAGCTGTTTTTT. This codes for CASSQGGTGELFF.

This rearrangement joins TRBV28 to TRBJ1-4; a weak D match, TRBD1 (6 bases). The CDR3 loop spans 12 amino acids. The germline CDR1 and CDR2 sequences are MDHEN and SYDVKM. The germline V and J ends were trimmed by 7 bases and 8 bases, with 11 bases remaining between them. This CDR3 reads CASNSRGEKLFF. The DNA of the CDR3 is TGTGCCAGCAACTCCAGGGGAGAAAAACTGTTTTTT.

The V and J genes are TRBV2 and TRBJ1-2; D is undetermined. The germline gives CDR1 SNHLY, CDR2 FYNNEI. The CDR3 totals 13 residues. The ends were cut back, 5 bases at V and 0 bases at J, with 7 bases in the middle. The CDR3 protein is CASSLKPNYGYTF. The CDR3, as DNA: TGTGCCAGCAGTCTAAAGCCTAACTATGGCTACACCTTC. The complete variable domain, with remaining parts taken from reference TRBV2 and TRBJ1-2, reads EPEVTQTPSHQVTQMGQEVILRCVPISNHLYFYWYRQILGQKVEFLVSFYNNEISEKSEIFDDQFSVERPDGSNFTLKIRSTKLEDSAMYFCASSLKPNYGYTFGSGTRLTVV.

The gene calls are TRBV28 and TRBJ2-1; 7 nucleotides align to TRBD2. The CDR3 consists of 15 residues. Germline trimming cut 3 bases from V and 2 bases from J; bases unmatched to any gene: 4. Germline V lookup: CDR1 MDHEN, CDR2 SYDVKM. The CDR3 reads CASSFPGRTYNEQFF. The DNA for the CDR3 is TGTGCCAGCAGTTTTCCCGGGAGGACCTACAATGAGCAGTTCTTC.

The chain carries TRBV28 and TRBJ2-2; weak D call: TRBD1 (6 bases). The germline V gene has CDR1 MDHEN and CDR2 SYDVKM. V was trimmed by 7 bases and J by 4 bases, leaving 19 bases between them. The CDR3 extends over 16 amino acids. CDR3 residues: CASKLTRQVGTGELFF. Here the CDR3 DNA reads TGTGCCAGCAAGCTTACCCGACAGGTCGGCACCGGGGAGCTGTTTTTT. The entire variable domain, with the rest obtained from reference TRBV28 and TRBJ2-2, is as follows: DVKVTQSSRYLVKRTGEKVFLECVQDMDHENMFWYRQDPGLGLRLIYFSYDVKMKEKGDIPEGYSVSREKKERFSLILESASTNQTSMYLCASKLTRQVGTGELFFGEGSRLTVL.

This clone was observed a few times. This chain connects TRBV7-9 to TRBJ1-5; 7 bases match TRBD1. The germline V gene has CDR1 SEHNR and CDR2 FQNEAQ (reference sequence). The CDR3 has 16 residues. Losses at the gene ends were 5 bases for V and 2 bases for J; bases not matched to a gene: 9. The CDR3 region is CASSPGDSVGNQPQHF. In DNA, the CDR3 is TGTGCCAGCAGCCCGGGGGACAGTGTGGGCAATCAGCCCCAGCATTTT.

The rearrangement links TRBV5-6 to TRBJ2-3; 8 bases match TRBD2. The CDR3 covers 15 residues. With 4 bases clipped from V and 7 bases from J, the junction kept 11 bases outside the gene matches. CDR1 and CDR2 (germline): SGHDT, YYEEEE. This CDR3 reads CASSHEREGRNTQYF. The CDR3 coding sequence is TGTGCCAGCAGCCATGAACGGGAGGGCCGAAATACGCAGTATTTT.

This rearrangement joins TRBV15 to TRBJ2-7, with 8 bases identical to TRBD2. J was trimmed by 3 bases and V by 1 base; bases with no gene match: 2. The V gene's germline CDR1 is LNHNV and CDR2 YYDKDF (reference sequence). CDR3 length: 14 amino acids. The CDR3: CATSRALADYEQYF. CDR3 in DNA: TGTGCCACCAGCAGAGCACTAGCGGACTACGAGCAGTACTTC. The full variable domain, completed using reference TRBV15 and TRBJ2-7, is DAMVIQNPRYQVTQFGKPVTLSCSQTLNHNVMYWYQQKSSQAPKLLFHYYDKDFNNEADTPDNFQSRRPNTSFCFLDIRSPGLGDTAMYLCATSRALADYEQYFGPGTRLTVT.

CDR3 bases: TGTGCCAGCAGCCAAGTCCCCAGGGGGGTCGGCTACACCTTC. It codes for CASSQVPRGVGYTF. The chain links TRBV14 to TRBJ1-2, with 7 positions matching TRBD1. Germline V gene data show CDR1 as SGHDN and CDR2 as FVKESK. The CDR3 runs 14 residues. The V gene end was trimmed by 1 base and the J gene end by 8 bases; junction bases not matched to a gene: 7.

This clone was observed once. The chain carries TRBV5-1 and TRBJ1-1; D is unclear. This CDR3 is 14 amino acids long. V was trimmed by 2 bases and J by 3 bases, leaving 11 bases between them. The germline V gene has CDR1 SGHRS and CDR2 YFSETQ. The CDR3 DNA reads TGCGCCAGCAGCTTTGAGGGTCGGGACACTGAAGCTTTCTTT. As protein: CASSFEGRDTEAFF.

This chain connects TRBV29-1 to TRBJ2-2, with D tentatively TRBD2 (5 bases). The V gene lost 4 bases and the J gene lost 6 bases, with 6 bases spanning the gap. Germline CDR1 is SQVTM and CDR2 is ANQGSEA. This CDR3 spans 11 amino acids. The CDR3 region has the DNA TGCAGCGTTGGGGGAGCCGGGGAGCTGTTTTTT. Its protein product is CSVGGAGELFF.

The V call is TRBV3-1 (or the pseudogene TRBV3-2), the J call TRBJ2-3, with D hard to call. Per germline, CDR1 LGHDT and CDR2 YNNKEL (reference sequence). Between the trimmed V and J ends, which lost 5 bases and 2 bases, there was a span of 14 bases. This CDR3 region has 15 residues. CDR3 sequence (DNA): TGTGCCAGCAGCTCCGGCGGAGCCTACACAGATACGCAGTATTTT. Its translation is CASSSGGAYTDTQYF.

This chain uses TRBV4-1 with TRBJ1-1; D possibly corresponds to TRBD1 (5 bases). V lost 1 base, J lost 7 bases, and 16 bases lay in between. Germline V lookup: CDR1 MGHRA, CDR2 YSYEKL. The CDR3 has 15 residues. The CDR3 DNA sequence: TGCGCCAGCAGCCAAGGATCTCACGGGGGAGTTGAAGCTTTCTTT. Its protein product is CASSQGSHGGVEAFF.